This T cell receptor (beta chain) comes out of a study of molecular identifiers for immune sequencing clone quantification. The CDR3 runs 14 residues. The V end was cut by 5 bases, the J end by 5 bases, with 13 bases between. CDR1 MNHEY and CDR2 SVGEGT come from the germline V gene. It was with previously described methods and listed TCR primers that bulk TCR libraries were made. Each CDR3 protein is one row after TCRdb ran MiXCR on the PCR reads. The sample lists more than 550,000 distinct CDR3 sequences, 25% occurring once. Only a few counts were recorded for this clonotype. V usage is TRBV6-2 or TRBV6-3 and J usage is TRBJ1-5, with TRBD1 as a possible D gene (5 bases). The clonotype comes from a human donor in good health. Some libraries in this study had Jurkat cell RNA spiked in. Sample: naive CD8+ T cells from blood, with Jurkat cell RNA spiked in. Subset meaning: FACS-sorted CD8+CD4-CCR7+CD45RA+ naive T cells. Here the CDR3 DNA reads TGTGCCAGCAGTAACGGGCAGGGCTATCAGCCCCAGCATTTT. Its protein product is CASSNGQGYQPQHF.